These T cell receptor beta chains were read from a single sample in a study of T cells in Graves' hyperthyroidism and ophthalmopathy. TCRdb re-derived calls from the multiplex PCR reads in MiXCR, one entry per CDR3 protein. The profile shows about 500,000 distinct CDR3 sequences, around 16% of them singletons. Source material: blood. The receptors come from a woman in her 30s with Graves' ophthalmopathy. The CDR3 runs from the conserved cysteine through the conserved F or W. The order of the fields is J gene, V gene, CDR3 protein.

TRBJ2-2	TRBV4-3	CASSRTGGFAGELFF
TRBJ2-2	TRBV25-1	CASNSGLVGGSHGTGELFF
TRBJ1-1	TRBV7-3	CASSLSLGATEAFF
TRBJ2-7	TRBV19	CASQSGTYEQYF
TRBJ2-3	TRBV10-1	CASSEMEASGSTDTQYF
TRBJ1-5	TRBV20-1	CSARAGAHVTNQPQHF
TRBJ2-2	TRBV6-1	CASSRTSGHTGELFF
TRBJ1-1	TRBV6-1	CASNKQGLNTEAFF
TRBJ2-1	TRBV6-1	CASSAGTSVYNEQFF
TRBJ2-7	TRBV7-9	CASSLVPGGGYEQYF
TRBJ1-2	TRBV10-3	CAISERDSSEGYTF
TRBJ1-3	TRBV28	CASSSLDRGISGNTIYF
TRBJ2-1	TRBV5-1	CASSLGVGRVYNEQFF
TRBJ2-3	TRBV20-1	CSAGRDRSTDTQYF
TRBJ2-7	TRBV20-1	CSANADRANWQYF
TRBJ1-3	TRBV20-1	CSATRQGFSGNTIYF
TRBJ2-5	TRBV4-3	CAGSQDRLAGETQYF
TRBJ2-1	TRBV5-1	CASSLADRGAYSEQFF
TRBJ1-6	TRBV7-9	CVSMGGGDSPLHF
TRBJ2-4	TRBV7-2	CASSSIVSGVKNIQYF
TRBJ2-1	TRBV6-2/TRBV6-3	CASSTRSVLAGEGSYNEQFF
TRBJ2-3	TRBV15	CATSRSTDTQYF
TRBJ1-2	TRBV5-1	CASSLGTGGGGYTF
TRBJ1-1	TRBV7-9	CASSLNKGFTGAFF
TRBJ1-1	TRBV20-1	CSARGSTGAEAFF
TRBJ2-1	TRBV11-3	CASSPGLAGGPDEQFF
TRBJ1-1	TRBV11-2	CASSLRWDSEAFF
TRBJ2-2	TRBV7-2	CASSLQVANTGELFF
TRBJ1-1	TRBV5-1	CASSLGGGAPFHTEAFF
TRBJ2-7	TRBV27	CASSSDSTYEQYF
TRBJ1-4	TRBV20-1	CSATPGPGPEKLFF
TRBJ2-5	TRBV5-5	CASNPRGGQETQYF
TRBJ2-3	TRBV20-1	CSARGTLGSGSADTQYF
TRBJ1-1	TRBV11-2	CASRGDRGRYTEAFF
TRBJ1-1	TRBV12-3/TRBV12-4	CASSSIATEAFF
TRBJ2-2	TRBV14	CASSLQGSNTGELFF
TRBJ2-5	TRBV5-4	CASSQGQGNSETQYF
TRBJ2-3	TRBV20-1	CSARDGRPGTDTQYF
TRBJ2-7	TRBV5-1	CASSSYGTGSNEQYF
TRBJ2-5	TRBV6-1	CASSPESETQYF
TRBJ2-3	TRBV5-5	CASSLEQGADTQYF
TRBJ2-7	TRBV2	CASSEIRTEQYF
TRBJ1-2	TRBV20-1	CSARPDVYTSGGGYTF
TRBJ1-4	TRBV5-1	CASSATLGGQREKLFF
TRBJ2-2	TRBV28	CASSLSVSGELFF
TRBJ2-3	TRBV6-1	CASSRRLAGTDTQYF
TRBJ2-2	TRBV5-1	CASTKLASGTGDTGELFF
TRBJ1-2	TRBV5-6	CASSSLPGGYTF
TRBJ1-2	TRBV20-1	CSANRDTLGAGGYTF
TRBJ2-7	TRBV18	CASSLTSGSYEQHF
TRBJ2-3	TRBV5-4	CASMSREGTDTQYF
TRBJ1-4	TRBV7-2	CASSPRGQEGKLFF
TRBJ2-2	TRBV15	CATSRDLPSGTGNTGELFF
TRBJ2-1	TRBV19	CASTHSDREYEQFF
TRBJ2-7	TRBV4-1	CASSQHKSWSFDEQYF
TRBJ1-5	TRBV7-2	CASSSGIGPLQPQHF
TRBJ2-6	TRBV6-9	CASSYRTGANVLTF
TRBJ1-5	TRBV6-2/TRBV6-3	CASRLQGTAPQHF
TRBJ1-2	TRBV20-1	CSAYLDNSNYGYTF